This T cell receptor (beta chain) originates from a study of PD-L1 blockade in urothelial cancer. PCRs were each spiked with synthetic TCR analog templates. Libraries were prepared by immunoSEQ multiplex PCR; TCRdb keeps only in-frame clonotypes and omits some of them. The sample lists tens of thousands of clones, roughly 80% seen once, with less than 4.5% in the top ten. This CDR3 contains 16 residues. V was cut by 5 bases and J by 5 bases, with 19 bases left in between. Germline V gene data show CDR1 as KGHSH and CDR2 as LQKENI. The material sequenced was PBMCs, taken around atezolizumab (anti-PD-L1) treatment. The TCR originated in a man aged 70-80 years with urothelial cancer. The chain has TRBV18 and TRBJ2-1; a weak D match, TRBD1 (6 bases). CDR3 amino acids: CASSITHRVVNNEQFF. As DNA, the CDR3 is TGTGCCAGCTCAATTACTCACAGGGTCGTAAACAATGAGCAGTTCTTC.